These 26 T cell receptor beta chains share one sample of origin, sequenced in a study of blood T cell repertoires in COVID-19. Generated by immunoSEQ multiplex PCR, the TCRdb table keeps only in-frame clones and is missing some. Of more than 200,000 clones detected, roughly 90% appear once; the ten largest clones hold approximately 1.8%. Sequenced: peripheral blood. The receptor source for this set is a man between 65 and 79 years old with acute or convalescent COVID-19.

The chain joins TRBV10-3 to TRBJ1-5; weak D call: TRBD1 (5 bases). CDR3 length equals 12 residues. Germline loops: CDR1 ENHRY, CDR2 SYGVKD. Trimming stripped 8 bases from V and 12 bases from J, with 17 bases between. CDR3 in DNA: TGTGCCATCTCGGACACCGATCTGGGCCAGCATTTT. Translated, it gives CAISDTDLGQHF.

The CDR3 sequence is CASSQDRVYEQYF. CDR3 bases: TGTGCCAGCAGCCAGGACAGGGTGTACGAGCAGTACTTC. V usage is TRBV7-6 and J usage is TRBJ2-7, with TRBD1 identical over 8 bases. This CDR3 spans 13 amino acids. V dropped 5 bases and J dropped 4; count of bases not matched to a gene: 4. The germline V gene has CDR1 SGHVS and CDR2 FNYEAQ.

The J gene is TRBJ2-1, the V gene TRBV5-1, with 9 bases that match TRBD1. CDR1 and CDR2 (germline): SGHRS, YFSETQ. V lost 3 bases to trimming and J lost 10 bases; unmatched junction nucleotides: 14. This CDR3 contains 16 residues. The CDR3 sequence is CASSWGDRVLLREQFF. The CDR3 DNA sequence: TGCGCCAGCAGCTGGGGGGACAGGGTACTCCTAAGGGAGCAGTTCTTC.

The chain couples TRBV29-1 to TRBJ2-3; 8 nucleotides line up with TRBD2. The germline gives CDR1 SQVTM, CDR2 ANQGSEA. The CDR3 totals 17 residues. The CDR3 loop reads CRVAGGGRAFGTDTQYF. DNA of the CDR3: TGCCGGGTTGCGGGGGGCGGGCGGGCCTTTGGCACAGATACGCAGTATTTT.

This clone has a handful of counts. This chain connects TRBV10-3 to TRBJ2-3, with D perhaps matching TRBD2 (6 bases). CDR1 and CDR2 from the germline V gene are ENHRY and SYGVKD. V shed 6 bases and J shed 0 bases, with 7 bases lying between them. The CDR3 consists of 13 residues. CDR3 sequence reads: CAIRGTSTDTQYF. The CDR3, as DNA: TGTGCCATCAGGGGGACTAGCACAGATACGCAGTATTTT.

The rearrangement uses TRBV5-1 and TRBJ1-5; a possible D gene is TRBD1 (5 bases). The CDR3 has 14 residues. CDR1 and CDR2 from the germline V gene are SGHRS and YFSETQ. V gave up 4 bases and J gave up 7 bases, with 15 bases separating them. The chain's CDR3 is CASSEDSPAQPQHF. The CDR3 nucleotides are TGCGCCAGCAGCGAAGACAGTCCGGCCCAGCCCCAGCATTTT.

The chain is built from TRBV10-3 and TRBJ1-1; no clear D. The V gene lost 3 bases and the J gene lost 10 bases, with 18 bases spanning the gap. Germline CDR1 is ENHRY and CDR2 is SYGVKD. The CDR3 length is 14 residues. CDR3 nucleotides: TGTGCCATCAGTGACCCGGGTAACGGAGTGGGAGCTTTCTTT. Protein sequence: CAISDPGNGVGAFF.

At least ten counts were recorded for this clone. The J gene is TRBJ2-3, the V gene TRBV11-2; the D gene is possibly TRBD2 (6 bases). Trimming left V 0 bases short and J 5 bases short, with 18 bases between. This CDR3 comprises 17 residues. CDR1 SGHAT and CDR2 FQNNGV come from the germline V gene. The chain's CDR3 is CASSLEVGRGKKDTQYF. CDR3 coding DNA: TGTGCCAGCAGCTTAGAGGTGGGGCGCGGGAAAAAAGATACGCAGTATTTT. The entire variable domain, with the rest obtained from reference TRBV11-2 and TRBJ2-3, is as follows: EAGVAQSPRYKIIEKRQSVAFWCNPISGHATLYWYQQILGQGPKLLIQFQNNGVVDDSQLPKDRFSAERLKGVDSTLKIQPAKLEDSAVYLCASSLEVGRGKKDTQYFGPGTRLTVL.

The chain links TRBV5-6 to TRBJ2-1, with 8 nucleotides matching TRBD1. V trimming: 0 bases; J trimming: 6 bases; junction bases outside the gene matches: 8. This CDR3 region has 16 residues. The germline V gene encodes CDR1 SGHDT and CDR2 YYEEEE. The CDR3 DNA reads as TGTGCCAGCAGCTTGGCTACAGGGGGTTTGACCAATGAGCAGTTCTTC. Translating gives CASSLATGGLTNEQFF.

The V gene is TRBV28, the J gene TRBJ2-6; 8 bases agree with TRBD1. This CDR3 comprises 15 residues. V dropped 6 bases and J dropped 4; count of bases not matched to a gene: 5. Germline V lookup: CDR1 MDHEN, CDR2 SYDVKM. Here the CDR3 reads CASRTGVAGANVLTF. The CDR3 DNA is TGTGCCAGCAGGACAGGGGTGGCCGGGGCCAACGTCCTGACTTTC.

The chain joins TRBV19 to TRBJ1-2, with D unresolved. Germline assignment: CDR1 LNHDA and CDR2 SQIVND (reference sequence). CDR3 size: 16 residues. With 0 bases removed from V and 2 bases from J, the gap between germline ends came to 13 bases. This CDR3 is CASSIDTRSGNYGYTF. The DNA for the CDR3 is TGTGCCAGTAGTATAGATACACGCTCGGGGAACTATGGCTACACCTTC.

The chain employs TRBV28 and TRBJ1-5; D is unresolved. Germline V CDR1 and CDR2: MDHEN, SYDVKM. V gave up 2 bases and J gave up 1 base, with 9 bases separating them. The CDR3 spans 15 residues. The CDR3, as DNA: TGTGCCAGCAGTTTACCGGGGAAGAGCAATCAGCCCCAGCATTTT. Encoded protein: CASSLPGKSNQPQHF. Using reference TRBV28 and TRBJ1-5 for the parts outside the CDR3, the full variable domain is DVKVTQSSRYLVKRTGEKVFLECVQDMDHENMFWYRQDPGLGLRLIYFSYDVKMKEKGDIPEGYSVSREKKERFSLILESASTNQTSMYLCASSLPGKSNQPQHFGDGTRLSIL.

The DNA for the CDR3 is TGTGCCAGCAGTTTATCGAGGGTGAGGTCTAATGAAAAACTGTTTTTT. Amino acid sequence: CASSLSRVRSNEKLFF. This chain connects TRBV27 to TRBJ1-4, with no clear D. CDR1 MNHEY and CDR2 SMNVEV come from the germline V gene (reference sequence). The CDR3 runs 16 residues. V was cut by 0 bases and J by 3 bases, with 11 bases left in between.

This chain uses TRBV7-9 with TRBJ2-3; 9 bases are shared with TRBD1. J gave up 2 bases and V 3 bases, and 6 bases lay outside the gene matches. The CDR3 is made up of 16 amino acids. From germline, CDR1 is SEHNR and CDR2 FQNEAQ (reference sequence). CDR3 bases: TGTGCCAGCAGCTTTACGACAGGGGGAGTCACAGATACGCAGTATTTT. Translating gives CASSFTTGGVTDTQYF.

The chain is built from TRBV27 and TRBJ2-7, with TRBD1 matching over 9 bases. The CDR3 is 15 residues long. V lost 5 bases to trimming and J lost 5 bases; unmatched junction nucleotides: 10. Germline V gives CDR1 MNHEY, CDR2 SMNVEV (reference sequence). The CDR3 DNA is TGTGCCAGCAGTCCCCAGGGGGACAGGGTCCACGAGCAGTACTTC. It yields the protein CASSPQGDRVHEQYF.

V gene TRBV6-5 combines with J gene TRBJ2-5, with TRBD1 as a possible D gene (6 bases). Germline V gives CDR1 MNHEY, CDR2 SVGAGI. This CDR3 has 13 amino acids. V lost 7 bases and J lost 5, with 14 bases in between. CDR3 amino acids: CASNRDRGETQYF. The DNA for the CDR3 is TGTGCCAGCAACAGGGATCGTGGGGAGACCCAGTACTTC.

V usage is TRBV10-3 and J usage is TRBJ1-1; D possibly corresponds to TRBD1 (5 bases). Germline CDR1 and CDR2: ENHRY and SYGVKD. This CDR3 has 15 residues. V lost 11 bases to trimming and J lost 3 bases, with 22 bases between them. The CDR3 sequence is CAAPGGIGLDTEAFF. DNA of the CDR3: TGTGCCGCTCCGGGGGGGATTGGGTTGGACACTGAAGCTTTCTTT.

The chain carries TRBV6-5 and TRBJ2-7; 7 bases are a match to TRBD1. The CDR3 sequence is 14 residues long. Germline V lookup: CDR1 MNHEY, CDR2 SVGAGI. V shed 5 bases and J 2 bases; nucleotides not matched to a gene: 6. This CDR3 is CASSPRDRTYEQYF. The CDR3 region has the DNA TGTGCCAGCAGTCCCCGGGACAGAACCTACGAGCAGTACTTC.

The J gene is TRBJ2-1, the V gene TRBV30; TRBD1 agrees at 9 bases. This CDR3 contains 15 residues. Germline lookup yields CDR1 GTSNPN and CDR2 SVGIG (reference sequence). J gave up 3 bases and V 4 bases, and 7 bases lay outside the gene matches. CDR3 amino acids: CAWIGDRVNYNEQFF. The DNA for the CDR3 is TGTGCCTGGATCGGGGACAGGGTAAACTACAATGAGCAGTTCTTC.

The chain links TRBV5-5 to TRBJ2-5, with D possibly matching TRBD1 (7 bases). V lost 3 bases and J 5 bases, leaving 14 bases between the germline ends. Germline-derived CDR1 and CDR2 are SGHKS and YYEKEE (reference sequence). The CDR3 is 14 residues long. CDR3 DNA: TGTGCCAGCAGCTCGCAGGGGGGTACGGAGACCCAGTACTTC. Its translation: CASSSQGGTETQYF. The variable domain in full, completed from reference TRBV5-5 and TRBJ2-5, reads DAGVTQSPTHLIKTRGQQVTLRCSPISGHKSVSWYQQVLGQGPQFIFQYYEKEERGRGNFPDRFSARQFPNYSSELNVNALLLGDSALYLCASSSQGGTETQYFGPGTRLLVL.

This sequence joins TRBV3-1 (or the pseudogene TRBV3-2) and TRBJ1-1, with TRBD1 matching 7 bases. The CDR3 extends over 17 amino acids. With V trimmed by 1 base and J by 4 bases, 12 bases remained unmatched. Per germline, CDR1 LGHDT and CDR2 YNNKEL (reference sequence). CDR3 nucleotides: TGTGCCAGCAGCCAAGTTCGGAAGGGGGCTCGGGGCACTGAAGCTTTCTTT. Protein sequence: CASSQVRKGARGTEAFF.

This chain joins TRBV7-6 and TRBJ2-1; possible D gene TRBD1, 7 bases. CDR1 SGHVS and CDR2 FNYEAQ come from the germline V gene. V lost 5 bases and J 6 bases, leaving 17 bases between the germline ends. The CDR3 is 15 residues long. CDR3 bases: TGTGCCAGCAGCCCAGGGGGGTTTTTAGGCAATGAGCAGTTCTTC. Translation gives CASSPGGFLGNEQFF.

The chain uses TRBV25-1 and TRBJ2-2, with 7 bases matching TRBD1. Germline trimming cut 3 bases from V and 5 bases from J; bases unmatched to any gene: 3. The CDR3 length is 14 residues. From germline, CDR1 is MGHDK and CDR2 SYGVNS. CDR3: CASSEDRTTGELFF. The CDR3 DNA sequence: TGTGCCAGCAGTGAGGACAGGACGACCGGGGAGCTGTTTTTT.

This sequence joins TRBV15 and TRBJ2-7; D possibly corresponds to TRBD1 (5 bases). Germline assignment: CDR1 LNHNV and CDR2 YYDKDF (reference sequence). Deletions cut 3 bases from V and 3 bases from J, with 9 bases between. The CDR3 has 13 amino acids. CDR3 in amino acids: CATSSWGSYEQYF. In DNA form, the CDR3 reads TGTGCCACCAGCAGTTGGGGCAGCTACGAGCAGTACTTC. The full variable domain, rest sourced from reference TRBV15 and TRBJ2-7, is DAMVIQNPRYQVTQFGKPVTLSCSQTLNHNVMYWYQQKSSQAPKLLFHYYDKDFNNEADTPDNFQSRRPNTSFCFLDIRSPGLGDTAMYLCATSSWGSYEQYFGPGTRLTVT.

The V gene is TRBV7-2, the J gene TRBJ2-7, with D maybe TRBD1 (6 bases). V was cut by 2 bases and J by 7 bases, with 9 bases left in between. Germline CDR1 reads SGHTA; CDR2 reads FQGNSA. This CDR3 region has 12 residues. CDR3 protein: CASSLMRGEQYF. CDR3 nucleotides: TGTGCCAGCAGCTTAATGAGGGGGGAGCAGTACTTC.

The chain links TRBV20-1 to TRBJ1-5, with 8 bases fitting TRBD1. This CDR3 is 17 amino acids long. The germline V gene encodes CDR1 DFQATT and CDR2 SNEGSKA (reference sequence). With V trimmed by 3 bases and J by 0 bases, 10 bases remained unmatched. CDR3 region: CSASPRGPVFSNQPQHF. The CDR3 region has the DNA TGCAGTGCTAGTCCCAGGGGGCCAGTTTTTAGCAATCAGCCCCAGCATTTT.